Shown below are 16 T cell receptor beta chains from a single sample sequenced in a study of blood T cell repertoires in COVID-19. Repertoires were generated with immunoSEQ multiplex PCR, while TCRdb's copy carries only in-frame clones and drops some. This sample has approximately 100,000 clones, with around 85% found just once. Sequenced: peripheral blood. These receptors were taken from a woman older than 75 with acute or convalescent COVID-19.

This rearrangement joins TRBV5-1 to TRBJ1-3, with D hard to call. Trimming stripped 4 bases from V and 0 bases from J, with 8 bases between. There are 14 residues in the CDR3. CDR1 and CDR2 (germline): SGHRS, YFSETQ. Here the CDR3 reads CASSVQPSGNTIYF. CDR3 coding DNA: TGCGCCAGCAGCGTACAGCCCTCTGGAAACACCATATATTTT. The full variable domain, in which reference TRBV5-1 and TRBJ1-3 provide the parts outside the CDR3, is KAGVTQTPRYLIKTRGQQVTLSCSPISGHRSVSWYQQTPGQGLQFLFEYFSETQRNKGNFPGRFSGRQFSNSRSEMNVSTLELGDSALYLCASSVQPSGNTIYFGEGSWLTVV.

The J gene is TRBJ1-1, the V gene TRBV3-1 (or the pseudogene TRBV3-2); D is unresolved. Between the trimmed V and J ends, which lost 3 bases and 1 base, there was a span of 12 bases. CDR3 size: 15 residues. The germline gives CDR1 LGHDT, CDR2 YNNKEL (reference sequence). The chain's CDR3 is CASSQPSLGNTEAFF. The CDR3 region has the DNA TGTGCCAGCAGCCAGCCGTCCCTCGGGAACACTGAAGCTTTCTTT.

This sequence joins TRBV27 and TRBJ1-5, with TRBD1 identical over 9 bases. Germline V gives CDR1 MNHEY, CDR2 SMNVEV (reference sequence). This CDR3 is built from 17 residues. The J segment lost 2 bases and the V segment lost 3 bases, leaving 8 bases of the junction unmatched. The CDR3 region is CASSFSGQGGGNQPQHF. The CDR3 bases are TGTGCCAGCAGTTTTTCGGGACAGGGTGGCGGCAATCAGCCCCAGCATTTT.

The CDR3 loop is CASSSGDRSTDTQYF. For the CDR3, the DNA is TGCGCCAGCAGCTCCGGGGACAGAAGCACAGATACGCAGTATTTT. The gene calls are TRBV5-1 and TRBJ2-3; 7 positions match TRBD1. The trim removed 3 bases at V and 0 bases at J, leaving 4 bases unmatched. Per the germline V gene, CDR1 is SGHRS and CDR2 is YFSETQ. The CDR3 length is 15 residues.

This sequence joins TRBV5-8 and TRBJ1-2; tentatively, D is TRBD1 (6 bases). Trimming stripped 1 base from V and 2 bases from J, with 12 bases between. The CDR3 is made up of 15 amino acids. The germline CDR1 and CDR2 sequences are SGHTS and YDEGEE. CDR3 amino acids: CASSLWTVGNYGYTF. CDR3 nucleotides: TGTGCCAGCAGCTTGTGGACAGTCGGGAACTATGGCTACACCTTC.

This rearrangement joins TRBV5-1 to TRBJ1-2, with TRBD1 matching 8 bases. V trimming: 5 bases; J trimming: 6 bases; junction bases outside the gene matches: 9. The CDR3 is 14 amino acids. CDR1 is SGHRS, CDR2 YFSETQ, per germline. The CDR3 here is CASRAGGEYDGYTF. The CDR3 region has the DNA TGCGCCAGCAGAGCAGGGGGCGAGTATGATGGCTACACCTTC.

Of note for this clone: Other DNA sequences from this sample encode an identical CDR3 as well. This sequence joins TRBV6-5 and TRBJ2-2, with 8 bases fitting TRBD1. Unmatched junction bases numbered 4, after V lost 2 bases and J lost 5 bases. CDR1 and CDR2 (germline): MNHEY, SVGAGI. The CDR3 has 15 amino acids. CDR3 nucleotides: TGTGCCAGCAGTTACCAGGGGGCGGGGACCGGGGAGCTGTTTTTT. Translated, it gives CASSYQGAGTGELFF.

This clone was picked up a small number of times. The rearrangement links TRBV7-2 to TRBJ1-2, with D possibly matching TRBD1 (6 bases). Germline loops: CDR1 SGHTA, CDR2 FQGNSA. Trimming took off 3 bases at V and 5 bases at J, with 10 bases between the two ends. This CDR3 comprises 13 residues. The CDR3 nucleotides are TGTGCCAGCAGCTTCGGGACACCTTATGGCTACACCTTC. Translation: CASSFGTPYGYTF.

The V call is TRBV4-3, the J call TRBJ1-5; TRBD1 agrees at 7 bases. This CDR3 comprises 16 residues. Looked up from germline, CDR1 is LGHNA and CDR2 is YSLEER. V gave up 0 bases and J gave up 3 bases; unmatched junction bases: 5. This CDR3 is CASSQDVRGTNQPQHF. The CDR3 coding sequence is TGCGCCAGCAGCCAAGATGTCAGGGGGACCAATCAGCCCCAGCATTTT.

The chain couples TRBV9 to TRBJ1-3; TRBD1 is a possible D gene (5 bases). Germline-derived CDR1 and CDR2 are SGDLS and YYNGEE. This CDR3 is 16 amino acids long. V was pared by 6 bases and J by 7 bases, with 23 bases between. CDR3 region: CASIQVGGSRENTIYF. Written as DNA, the CDR3 is TGTGCCAGCATCCAGGTGGGAGGGAGCAGGGAGAACACCATATATTTT.

This sequence joins TRBV9 and TRBJ1-1; 8 bases map to TRBD1. The V gene end was trimmed by 3 bases and the J gene end by 5 bases; junction bases not matched to a gene: 9. The CDR3 is 15 amino acids. Looked up from germline, CDR1 is SGDLS and CDR2 is YYNGEE. CDR3 in amino acids: CASSGRQGKRTEAFF. In nucleotides, the CDR3 is TGTGCCAGCAGCGGACGACAGGGGAAAAGAACTGAAGCTTTCTTT.

This chain's CDR3 is CASSLDVRGGGYTF. CDR3 DNA sequence: TGTGCCAGCAGCTTGGATGTGAGAGGGGGTGGCTACACCTTC. The V gene is TRBV5-4, the J gene TRBJ1-2; a weak D match, TRBD1 (6 bases). CDR3 length: 14 residues. The germline gives CDR1 SGHNT, CDR2 YYREEE (reference sequence). V was clipped by 0 bases and J by 7 bases, with 13 bases between them.

Worth noting for this clone: One end of the junction varies from germline; a read error may be responsible. This sequence joins TRBV7-2 and TRBJ2-5, with D perhaps matching TRBD1 or TRBD2 (6 bases each). The CDR3 runs 16 residues. Per the germline V gene, CDR1 is SGHTA and CDR2 is FQGNSA. CDR3 sequence (DNA): TGTGCCAGCAGCCTAGCGACAGGAACGTACCAAGAGACCCAGTACTTC. Its translation is CASSLATGTYQETQYF. The complete variable domain, with remaining parts taken from reference TRBV7-2 and TRBJ2-5, reads GAGVSQSPSNKVTEKGKDVELRCDPISGHTALYWYRQSLGQGLEFLIYFQGNSAPDKSGLPSDRFSAERTGGSVSTLTIQRTQQEDSAVYLCASSLATGTYQETQYFGPGTRLLVL.

The J gene is TRBJ1-2, the V gene TRBV6-1, with D perhaps matching TRBD1 (6 bases). There are 14 residues in the CDR3. Germline loops: CDR1 MNHNS, CDR2 SASEGT. Trimming left V 3 bases short and J 8 bases short, with 16 bases between. CDR3 in DNA: TGTGCCAGCAGTGAGGTTCCAGGGGTGAGCGGCTACACCTTC. This gives the protein CASSEVPGVSGYTF.

J is TRBJ2-6 and V is TRBV7-9; D not certain. V lost 6 bases to trimming and J lost 7 bases, with 19 bases between them. Germline values: CDR1 SEHNR, CDR2 FQNEAQ (reference sequence). CDR3 length: 16 amino acids. This CDR3 is CASSLGVSSGANVLTF. CDR3 nucleotide sequence: TGTGCCAGCAGTCTAGGTGTGTCCAGTGGAGCCAACGTCCTGACTTTC.

This rearrangement joins TRBV28 to TRBJ1-5; 12 bases match TRBD1. V lost 6 bases and J lost 0; bases outside the gene matches: 6. CDR1 is MDHEN and CDR2 is SYDVKM in the germline V gene. This CDR3 has 17 amino acids. CDR3 amino acids: CASREGQGAHSNQPQHF. CDR3 bases: TGTGCCAGCAGAGAGGGACAGGGGGCCCATAGCAATCAGCCCCAGCATTTT.